This TCR beta chain was identified in a study of blood T cell repertoires in COVID-19. Study overall: COVID-19 samples, acute and convalescent, were from the United States, Italy and Spain. PBMCs, B-cell-depleted T cells, or T cells were the source of the cDNA or gDNA that made up the material.

This clone appeared a few times. During active infection, Seattle patients enrolled and were then monitored through disease. The CDR3 sequence is 13 residues long. Between the trimmed V and J ends, which lost 10 bases and 9 bases, there was a span of 16 bases. Germline loops: CDR1 MDHEN, CDR2 SYDVKM. In the study's own analysis: For nucleated cells, counts were estimated from reference gene primer amplification. Using immunoSEQ multiplex PCR, the repertoire was profiled, and TCRdb retains in-frame clones only, with some absent. The D gene and trimming were derived from the DNA, and the V and J assignments and clone size from that table. This table holds about 170,000 clones, under 95% found once.

The chain couples TRBV28 to TRBJ1-6, with unresolved D. This TCR was sampled from a young man with COVID-19, enrolled during active disease. Sequenced sample: peripheral blood. The CDR3 region is CATRAAFASPLHF. The CDR3 nucleotides read TGTGCCACCAGAGCAGCGTTTGCTTCACCCCTCCACTTT.